Included here is one TCR beta chain sequence, with context. This sample stems from a study of blood T cell repertoires in COVID-19. Study at large: The cDNA or gDNA used as material had been derived from T cells, B-cell-depleted T cells, or PBMCs.

Per the study methods: Cell counts per sample came from amplifying reference gene primers. Method: immunoSEQ multiplex PCR; TCRdb's copy keeps in-frame clones and lacks some. The D gene and trimming were derived from the DNA, and the V and J assignments and clone size from that table. This sample has some 150,000 clones, with approximately 80% found just once. This CDR3 region has 12 residues. The V gene is TRBV21-1, the J gene TRBJ2-4; the D call of TRBD1 is as the table states it, not checked on the DNA. TRBV21-1 constitutes a pseudogene. The clonotype originates from a human donor with acute or convalescent COVID-19. The donor label of this sample is uncertain. Sequencing was done on a sample of peripheral blood. The CDR3, as DNA: TGTGCCAGCAGCAAAGACGCCAGGGTGTGGAACTTC. This codes for CASSKDARVWNF.